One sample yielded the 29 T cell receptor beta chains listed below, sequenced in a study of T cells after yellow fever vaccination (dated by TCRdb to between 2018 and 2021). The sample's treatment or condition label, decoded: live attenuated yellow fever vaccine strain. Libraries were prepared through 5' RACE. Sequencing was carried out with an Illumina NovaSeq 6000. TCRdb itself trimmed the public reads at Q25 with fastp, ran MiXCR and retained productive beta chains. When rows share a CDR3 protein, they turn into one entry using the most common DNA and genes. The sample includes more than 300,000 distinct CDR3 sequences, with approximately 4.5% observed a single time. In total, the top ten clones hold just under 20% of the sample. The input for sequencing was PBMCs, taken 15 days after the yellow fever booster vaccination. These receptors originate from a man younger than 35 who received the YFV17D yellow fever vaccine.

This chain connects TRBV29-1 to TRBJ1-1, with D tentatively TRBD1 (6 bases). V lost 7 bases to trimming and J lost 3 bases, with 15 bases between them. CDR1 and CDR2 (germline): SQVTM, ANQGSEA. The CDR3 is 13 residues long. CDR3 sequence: CSGGRARDTEAFF. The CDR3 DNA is TGCAGCGGGGGGCGGGCTCGGGACACTGAAGCTTTCTTT.

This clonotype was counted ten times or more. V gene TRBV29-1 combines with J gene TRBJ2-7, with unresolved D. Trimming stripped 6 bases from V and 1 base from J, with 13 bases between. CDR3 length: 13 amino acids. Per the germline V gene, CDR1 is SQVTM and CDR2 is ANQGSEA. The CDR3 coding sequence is TGCAGCGTAGTTAAAAGTGATTCCTACGAGCAGTACTTC. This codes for CSVVKSDSYEQYF.

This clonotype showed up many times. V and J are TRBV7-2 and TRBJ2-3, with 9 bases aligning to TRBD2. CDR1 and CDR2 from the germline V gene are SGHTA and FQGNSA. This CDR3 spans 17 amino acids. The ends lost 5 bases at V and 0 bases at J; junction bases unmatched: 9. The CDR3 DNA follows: TGTGCCAGCAGCCCCCCTCGGCGGGGGGGTAGCACAGATACGCAGTATTTT. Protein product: CASSPPRRGGSTDTQYF.

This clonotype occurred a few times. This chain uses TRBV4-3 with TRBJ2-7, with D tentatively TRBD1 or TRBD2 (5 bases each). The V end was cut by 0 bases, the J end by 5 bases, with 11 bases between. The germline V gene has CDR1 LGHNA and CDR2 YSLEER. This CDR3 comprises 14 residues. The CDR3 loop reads CASSQDGDAHEQYF. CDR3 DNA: TGCGCCAGCAGCCAAGATGGGGACGCTCACGAGCAGTACTTC.

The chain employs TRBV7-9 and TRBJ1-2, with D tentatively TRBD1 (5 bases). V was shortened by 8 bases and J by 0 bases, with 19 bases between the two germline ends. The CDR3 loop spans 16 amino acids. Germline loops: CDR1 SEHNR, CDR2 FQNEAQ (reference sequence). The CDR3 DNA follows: TGTGCCAGCGGAGGGGACGGTCCCGCGGCTAACTATGGCTACACCTTC. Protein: CASGGDGPAANYGYTF.

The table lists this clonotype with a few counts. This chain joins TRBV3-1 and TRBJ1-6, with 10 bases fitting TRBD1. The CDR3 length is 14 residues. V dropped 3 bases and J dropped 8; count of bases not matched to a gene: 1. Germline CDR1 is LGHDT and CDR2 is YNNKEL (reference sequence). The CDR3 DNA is TGTGCCAGCAGCCACGGGACAGGGGATTCACCCCTCCACTTT. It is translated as CASSHGTGDSPLHF.

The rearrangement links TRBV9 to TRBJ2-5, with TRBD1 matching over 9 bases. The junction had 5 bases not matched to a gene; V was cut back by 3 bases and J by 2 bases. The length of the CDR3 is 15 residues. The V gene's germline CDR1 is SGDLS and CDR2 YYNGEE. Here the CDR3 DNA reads TGTGCCAGCAGCGAGGGACAGGGAATACAAGAGACCCAGTACTTC. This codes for CASSEGQGIQETQYF.

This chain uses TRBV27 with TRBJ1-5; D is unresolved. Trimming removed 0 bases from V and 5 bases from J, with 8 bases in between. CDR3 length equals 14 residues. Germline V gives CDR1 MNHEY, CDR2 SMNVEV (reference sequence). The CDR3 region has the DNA TGTGCCAGCAGTTTATCGGGGAATTATCAGCCCCAGCATTTT. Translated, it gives CASSLSGNYQPQHF.

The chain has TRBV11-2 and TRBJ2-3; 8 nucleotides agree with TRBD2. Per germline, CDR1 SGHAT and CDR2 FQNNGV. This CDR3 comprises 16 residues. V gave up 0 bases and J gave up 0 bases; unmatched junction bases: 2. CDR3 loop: CASSLETGGSTDTQYF. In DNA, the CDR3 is TGTGCCAGCAGCTTAGAGACGGGGGGGAGCACAGATACGCAGTATTTT.

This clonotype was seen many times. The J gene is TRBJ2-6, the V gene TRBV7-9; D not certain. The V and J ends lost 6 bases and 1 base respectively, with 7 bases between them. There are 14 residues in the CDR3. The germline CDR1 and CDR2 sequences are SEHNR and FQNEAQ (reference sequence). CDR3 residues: CASRLGSGANVLTF. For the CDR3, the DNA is TGTGCCAGCAGGCTAGGGTCTGGGGCCAACGTCCTGACTTTC.

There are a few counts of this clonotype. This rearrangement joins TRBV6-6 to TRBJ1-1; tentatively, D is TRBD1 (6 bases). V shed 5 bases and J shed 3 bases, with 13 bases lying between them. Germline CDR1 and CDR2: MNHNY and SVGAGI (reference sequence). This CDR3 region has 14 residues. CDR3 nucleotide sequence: TGTGCCAGCAGTGGCAGGGGTTCGGACACTGAAGCTTTCTTT. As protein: CASSGRGSDTEAFF.

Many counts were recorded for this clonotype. The DNA for the CDR3 is TGTGCCAGCAGCTTACTGGGTCAAGGAGGCTACACCTTC. Its translation: CASSLLGQGGYTF. The genes are TRBV7-2 and TRBJ1-2; D unclear. The CDR3 has 13 amino acids. Looked up from germline, CDR1 is SGHTA and CDR2 is FQGNSA. With 2 bases removed from V and 8 bases from J, the gap between germline ends came to 12 bases.

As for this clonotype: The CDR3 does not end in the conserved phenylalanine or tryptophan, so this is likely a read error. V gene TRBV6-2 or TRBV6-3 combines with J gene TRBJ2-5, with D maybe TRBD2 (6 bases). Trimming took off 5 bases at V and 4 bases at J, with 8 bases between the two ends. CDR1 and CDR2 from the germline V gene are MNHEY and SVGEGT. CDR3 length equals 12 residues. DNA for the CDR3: TGTGCCAGCAGTCCGGGACTAGAGACCCAGTACTTA. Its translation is CASSPGLETQYL.

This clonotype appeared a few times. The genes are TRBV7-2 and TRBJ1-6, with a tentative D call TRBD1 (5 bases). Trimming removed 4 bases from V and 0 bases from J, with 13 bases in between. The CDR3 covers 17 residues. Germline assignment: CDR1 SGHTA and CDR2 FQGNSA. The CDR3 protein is CASSSLTASSYNSPLHF. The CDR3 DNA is TGTGCCAGCAGCTCCCTGACAGCCAGCTCCTATAATTCACCCCTCCACTTT.

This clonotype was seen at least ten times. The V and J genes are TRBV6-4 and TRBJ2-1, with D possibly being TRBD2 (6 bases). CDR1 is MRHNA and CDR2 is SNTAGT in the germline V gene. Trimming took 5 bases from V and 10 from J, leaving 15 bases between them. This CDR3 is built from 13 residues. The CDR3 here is CASSPYGRGEQFF. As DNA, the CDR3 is TGTGCCAGCAGTCCGTACGGGAGAGGGGAGCAGTTCTTC.

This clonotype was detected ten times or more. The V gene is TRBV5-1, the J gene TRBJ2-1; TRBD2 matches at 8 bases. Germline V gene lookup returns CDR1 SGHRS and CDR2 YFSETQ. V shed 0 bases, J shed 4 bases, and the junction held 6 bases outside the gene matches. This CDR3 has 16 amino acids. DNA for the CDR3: TGCGCCAGCAGCTTGGCCCCGGGACTAGATTACAATGAGCAGTTCTTC. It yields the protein CASSLAPGLDYNEQFF.

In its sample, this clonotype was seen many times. CDR3: CASSLDMVAGELFF. The CDR3 bases are TGTGCCAGCAGCTTAGATATGGTAGCCGGGGAGCTGTTTTTT. V and J are TRBV7-2 and TRBJ2-2; D unclear. The germline V gene has CDR1 SGHTA and CDR2 FQGNSA. Trimming took 1 base from V and 6 from J, leaving 9 bases between them. The CDR3 runs 14 residues.

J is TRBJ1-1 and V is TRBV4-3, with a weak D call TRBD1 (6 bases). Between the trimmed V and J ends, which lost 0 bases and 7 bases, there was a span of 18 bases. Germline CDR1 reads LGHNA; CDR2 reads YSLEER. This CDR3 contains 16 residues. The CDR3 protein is CASSQDPGQRDLEAFF. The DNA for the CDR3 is TGCGCCAGCAGCCAAGATCCCGGACAGCGCGACCTTGAAGCTTTCTTT.

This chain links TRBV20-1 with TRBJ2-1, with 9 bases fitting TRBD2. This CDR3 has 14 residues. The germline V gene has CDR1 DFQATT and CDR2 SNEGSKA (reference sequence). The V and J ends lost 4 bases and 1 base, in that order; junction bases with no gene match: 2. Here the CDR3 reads CSATGLASYNEQFF. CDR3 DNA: TGCAGTGCTACCGGACTAGCGTCCTACAATGAGCAGTTCTTC.

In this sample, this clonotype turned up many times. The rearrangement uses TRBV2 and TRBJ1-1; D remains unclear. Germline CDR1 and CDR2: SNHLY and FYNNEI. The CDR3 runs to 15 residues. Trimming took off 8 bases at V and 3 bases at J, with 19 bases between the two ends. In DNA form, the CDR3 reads TGTGCCAGCCGTCGTCAGGCTGGGATCGACACTGAAGCTTTCTTT. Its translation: CASRRQAGIDTEAFF.

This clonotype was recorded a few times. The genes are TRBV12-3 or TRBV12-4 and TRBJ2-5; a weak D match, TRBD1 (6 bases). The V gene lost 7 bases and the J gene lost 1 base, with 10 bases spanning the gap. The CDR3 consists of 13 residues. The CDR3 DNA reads TGTGCCAGCACGACAGGAGTCCAAGAGACCCAGTACTTC. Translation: CASTTGVQETQYF.

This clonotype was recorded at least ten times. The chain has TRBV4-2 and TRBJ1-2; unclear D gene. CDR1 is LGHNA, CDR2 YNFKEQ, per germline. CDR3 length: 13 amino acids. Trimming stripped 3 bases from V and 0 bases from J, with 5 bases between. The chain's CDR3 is CASSHGSNYGYTF. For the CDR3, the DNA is TGTGCCAGCAGCCACGGGTCTAACTATGGCTACACCTTC.

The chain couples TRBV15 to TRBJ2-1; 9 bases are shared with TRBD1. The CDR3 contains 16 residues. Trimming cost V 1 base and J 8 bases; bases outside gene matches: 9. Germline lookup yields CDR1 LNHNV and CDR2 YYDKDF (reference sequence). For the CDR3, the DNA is TGTGCCACCAGCAGAGGGCACAGGGGGCGATCGGATGAGCAGTTCTTC. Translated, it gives CATSRGHRGRSDEQFF.

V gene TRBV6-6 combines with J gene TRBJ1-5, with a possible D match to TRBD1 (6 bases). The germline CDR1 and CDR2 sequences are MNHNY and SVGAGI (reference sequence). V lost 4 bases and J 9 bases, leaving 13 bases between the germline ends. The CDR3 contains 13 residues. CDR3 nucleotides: TGTGCCAGCAGTTCAGCAGGGGATGGGCCCCAGCATTTT. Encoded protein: CASSSAGDGPQHF.

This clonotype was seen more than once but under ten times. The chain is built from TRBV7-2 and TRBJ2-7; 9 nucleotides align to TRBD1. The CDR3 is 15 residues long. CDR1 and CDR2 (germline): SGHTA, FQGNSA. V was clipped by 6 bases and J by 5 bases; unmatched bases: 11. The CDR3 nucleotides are TGTGCCAGCAGTCCGACCGGGACAGGGTTCAACGAGCAGTACTTC. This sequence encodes CASSPTGTGFNEQYF.

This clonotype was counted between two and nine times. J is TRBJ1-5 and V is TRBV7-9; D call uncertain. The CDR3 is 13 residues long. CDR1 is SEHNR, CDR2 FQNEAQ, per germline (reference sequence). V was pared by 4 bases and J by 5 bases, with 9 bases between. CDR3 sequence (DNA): TGTGCCAGCAGCTCCGACTGGGATCAGCCCCAGCATTTT. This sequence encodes CASSSDWDQPQHF. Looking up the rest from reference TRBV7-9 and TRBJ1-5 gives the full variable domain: DTGVSQNPRHKITKRGQNVTFRCDPISEHNRLYWYRQTLGQGPEFLTYFQNEAQLEKSRLLSDRFSAERPKGSFSTLEIQRTEQGDSAMYLCASSSDWDQPQHFGDGTRLSIL.

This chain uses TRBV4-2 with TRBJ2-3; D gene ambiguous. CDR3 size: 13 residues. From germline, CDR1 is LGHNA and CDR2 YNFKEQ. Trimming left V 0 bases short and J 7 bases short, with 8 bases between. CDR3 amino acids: CASSQERPYTQYF. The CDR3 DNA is TGTGCCAGCAGCCAAGAACGTCCCTATACGCAGTATTTT.

Written as DNA, the CDR3 is TGTGCCAGCAGTTTCAGAAGACTTCCCAAAAACATTCAGTACTTC. This sequence encodes CASSFRRLPKNIQYF. The chain links TRBV28 to TRBJ2-4, with unresolved D. Trimming pared 3 bases from V and 2 bases from J, leaving 11 bases between. The CDR3 has 15 amino acids. Germline CDR1 and CDR2: MDHEN and SYDVKM.

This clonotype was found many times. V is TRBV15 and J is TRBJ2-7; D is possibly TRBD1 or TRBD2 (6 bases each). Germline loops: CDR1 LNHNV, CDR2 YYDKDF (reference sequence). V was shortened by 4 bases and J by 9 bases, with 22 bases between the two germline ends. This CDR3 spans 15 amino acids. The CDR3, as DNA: TGTGCCACCAGCACCCCACAGGGAGGACTACGAGGGCAGTACTTC. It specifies CATSTPQGGLRGQYF.